The 5 T cell receptor beta chains given below trace back to one sample, sequenced in a study of TIL therapy for anti-PD-1-resistant metastatic lung cancer. The immunoSEQ assay was v3. Profiling relied on immunoSEQ multiplex PCR, and the TCRdb table lists in-frame clones only, not all of them. The table has tens of thousands of clones, just over 70% seen once. The time point was: pre-treatment sample, taken before nivolumab and TIL therapy. Most excised metastases sampled were pleural nodules or supraclavicular lymph nodes. This material consisted of tumor tissue, taken at baseline. The origin of the receptors is a person between 25 and 79 years old with non-small cell lung cancer.

The J gene is TRBJ1-5, the V gene TRBV9, with D unclear. V was trimmed by 4 bases and J by 1 base, leaving 9 bases between them. The V gene's germline CDR1 is SGDLS and CDR2 YYNGEE. The CDR3 runs to 14 residues. This CDR3 is CASSLGSSNQPQHF. The CDR3 region has the DNA TGTGCCAGCAGCCTAGGGAGCAGCAATCAGCCCCAGCATTTT.

The gene calls are TRBV5-5 and TRBJ1-5; D unclear. Trimming cost V 4 bases and J 1 base, with 9 bases left between them. The CDR3 loop spans 14 amino acids. In germline, CDR1 is SGHKS, CDR2 YYEKEE (reference sequence). The CDR3, as DNA: TGTGCCAGCAGCCGTATGGGAAGCAATCAGCCCCAGCATTTT. Its translation is CASSRMGSNQPQHF.

The chain employs TRBV20-1 and TRBJ2-7; D not resolved. The V end was cut by 3 bases, the J end by 4 bases, with 7 bases between. This CDR3 has 11 residues. Germline CDR1 DFQATT, CDR2 SNEGSKA (reference sequence). The CDR3 DNA is TGCAGTGCTAGTAGTTTGTACGAGCAGTACTTC. This translates into CSASSLYEQYF.

The chain is built from TRBV9 and TRBJ2-7; 8 bases are a match to TRBD1. V lost 0 bases, J lost 6 bases, and 11 bases stayed unmatched. CDR3 length equals 16 residues. Germline CDR1 SGDLS, CDR2 YYNGEE. CDR3: CASSVGGRTGPREQYF. In DNA, the CDR3 is TGTGCCAGCAGCGTAGGGGGACGGACAGGGCCCCGCGAGCAGTACTTC. Together with reference TRBV9 and TRBJ2-7, the CDR3 gives the full variable domain: DSGVTQTPKHLITATGQRVTLRCSPRSGDLSVYWYQQSLDQGLQFLIQYYNGEERAKGNILERFSAQQFPDLHSELNLSSLELGDSALYFCASSVGGRTGPREQYFGPGTRLTVT.

This rearrangement joins TRBV7-9 to TRBJ2-7; D is perhaps TRBD1 (6 bases). Trimming took 1 base from V and 0 from J, leaving 13 bases between them. The CDR3 length is 16 residues. Germline V CDR1 and CDR2: SEHNR, FQNEAQ (reference sequence). The CDR3: CASSLGAGQSSYEQYF. The CDR3, as DNA: TGTGCCAGCAGCTTAGGAGCCGGACAGAGCTCCTACGAGCAGTACTTC.